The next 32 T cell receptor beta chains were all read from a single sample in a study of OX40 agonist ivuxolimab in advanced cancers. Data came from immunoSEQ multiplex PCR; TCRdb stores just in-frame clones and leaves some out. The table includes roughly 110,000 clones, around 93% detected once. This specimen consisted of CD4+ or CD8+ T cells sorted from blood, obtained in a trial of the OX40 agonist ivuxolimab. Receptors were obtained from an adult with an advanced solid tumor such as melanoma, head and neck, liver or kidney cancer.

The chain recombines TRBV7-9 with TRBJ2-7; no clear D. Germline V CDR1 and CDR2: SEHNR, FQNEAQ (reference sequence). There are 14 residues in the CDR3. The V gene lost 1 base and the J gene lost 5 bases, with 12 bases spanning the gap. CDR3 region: CASSLGIAGNEQYF. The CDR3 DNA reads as TGTGCCAGCAGCTTAGGAATCGCCGGAAACGAGCAGTACTTC.

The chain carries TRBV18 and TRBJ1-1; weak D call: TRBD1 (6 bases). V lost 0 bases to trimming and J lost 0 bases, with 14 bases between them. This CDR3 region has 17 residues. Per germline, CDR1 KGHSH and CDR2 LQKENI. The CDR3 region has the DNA TGTGCCAGCTCACCACCTAAAGGACAGACCATGAACACTGAAGCTTTCTTT. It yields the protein CASSPPKGQTMNTEAFF.

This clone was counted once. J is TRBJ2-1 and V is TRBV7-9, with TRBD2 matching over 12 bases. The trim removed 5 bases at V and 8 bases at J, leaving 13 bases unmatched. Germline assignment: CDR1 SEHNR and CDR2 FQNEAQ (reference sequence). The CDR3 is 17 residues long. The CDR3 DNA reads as TGTGCCAGCAGCACCGGGGAGACTAGCGGGAGCTTGTATGAGCAGTTCTTC. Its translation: CASSTGETSGSLYEQFF.

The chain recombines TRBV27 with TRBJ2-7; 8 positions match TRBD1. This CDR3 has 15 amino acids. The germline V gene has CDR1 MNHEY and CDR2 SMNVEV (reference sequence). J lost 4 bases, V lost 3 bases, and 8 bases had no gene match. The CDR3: CASSFRAGGSYEQYF. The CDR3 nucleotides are TGTGCCAGCAGTTTTAGGGCAGGGGGCTCGTACGAGCAGTACTTC.

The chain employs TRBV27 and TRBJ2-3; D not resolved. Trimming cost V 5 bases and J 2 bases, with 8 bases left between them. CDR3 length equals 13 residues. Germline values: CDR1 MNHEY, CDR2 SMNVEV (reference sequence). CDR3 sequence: CASSQGDTDTQYF. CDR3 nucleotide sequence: TGTGCCAGCAGTCAAGGCGACACAGATACGCAGTATTTT.

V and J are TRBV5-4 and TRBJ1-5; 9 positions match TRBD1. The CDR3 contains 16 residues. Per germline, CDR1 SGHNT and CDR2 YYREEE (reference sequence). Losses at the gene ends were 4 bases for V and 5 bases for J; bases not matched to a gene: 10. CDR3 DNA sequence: TGTGCCAGCAGCCAAGACCGGGACAGGGCAGATCAGCCCCAGCATTTT. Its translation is CASSQDRDRADQPQHF.

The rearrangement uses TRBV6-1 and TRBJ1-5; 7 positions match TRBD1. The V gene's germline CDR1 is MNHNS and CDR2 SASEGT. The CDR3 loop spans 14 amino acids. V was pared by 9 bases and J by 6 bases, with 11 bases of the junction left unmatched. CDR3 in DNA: TGTGCCAGTACGACAGGGATCGGCGTTCAGCCCCAGCATTTT. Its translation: CASTTGIGVQPQHF.

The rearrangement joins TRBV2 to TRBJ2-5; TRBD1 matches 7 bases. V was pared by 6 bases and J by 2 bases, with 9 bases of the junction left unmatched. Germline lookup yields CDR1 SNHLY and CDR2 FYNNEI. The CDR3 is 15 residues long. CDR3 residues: CASRKSGTEQETQYF. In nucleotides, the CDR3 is TGTGCCAGCAGAAAATCCGGGACAGAACAAGAGACCCAGTACTTC.

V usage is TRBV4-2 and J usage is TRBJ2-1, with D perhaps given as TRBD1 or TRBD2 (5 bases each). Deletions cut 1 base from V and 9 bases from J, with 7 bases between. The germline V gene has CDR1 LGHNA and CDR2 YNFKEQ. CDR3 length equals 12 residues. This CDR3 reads CASSQVGTEQFF. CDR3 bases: TGTGCCAGCAGCCAAGTAGGGACTGAGCAGTTCTTC.

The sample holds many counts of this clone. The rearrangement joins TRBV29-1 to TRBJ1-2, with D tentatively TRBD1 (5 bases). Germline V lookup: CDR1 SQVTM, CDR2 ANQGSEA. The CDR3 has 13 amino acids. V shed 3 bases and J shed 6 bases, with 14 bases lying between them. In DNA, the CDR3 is TGCAGCGTTGATGACAGCCTCCTGAATGGCTACACCTTC. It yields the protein CSVDDSLLNGYTF.

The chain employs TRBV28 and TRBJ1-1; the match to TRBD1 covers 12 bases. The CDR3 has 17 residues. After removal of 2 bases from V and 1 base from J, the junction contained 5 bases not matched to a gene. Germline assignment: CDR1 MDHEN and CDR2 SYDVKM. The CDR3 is CASSLAGTGGANTEAFF. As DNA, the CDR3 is TGTGCCAGCAGTTTAGCCGGGACAGGGGGCGCGAACACTGAAGCTTTCTTT.

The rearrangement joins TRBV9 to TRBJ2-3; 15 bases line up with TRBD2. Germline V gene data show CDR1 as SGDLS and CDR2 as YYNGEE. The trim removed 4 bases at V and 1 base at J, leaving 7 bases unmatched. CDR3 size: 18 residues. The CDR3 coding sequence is TGTGCCAGCAGCCCCGGACTAGCGGGAGGGCTTGGCACAGATACGCAGTATTTT. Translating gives CASSPGLAGGLGTDTQYF.

DNA for the CDR3: TGTGCCAGCAGTAAGGGGGACAGGGGGTCCGGGGAGCTGTTTTTT. It yields the protein CASSKGDRGSGELFF. The chain links TRBV6-6 to TRBJ2-2; 11 nucleotides line up with TRBD1. Germline V gene data show CDR1 as MNHNY and CDR2 as SVGAGI (reference sequence). The CDR3 covers 15 residues. With V trimmed by 5 bases and J by 6 bases, 5 bases remained unmatched.

The CDR3 loop is CASSLAQGMRNEQFF. The CDR3 nucleotides are TGTGCCAGCAGCTTAGCGCAGGGGATGCGTAATGAGCAGTTCTTC. The chain recombines TRBV7-6 with TRBJ2-1, with a weak D call TRBD1 (6 bases). Germline CDR1 and CDR2: SGHVS and FNYEAQ. V lost 0 bases and J lost 7, with 13 bases in between. The CDR3 contains 15 residues.

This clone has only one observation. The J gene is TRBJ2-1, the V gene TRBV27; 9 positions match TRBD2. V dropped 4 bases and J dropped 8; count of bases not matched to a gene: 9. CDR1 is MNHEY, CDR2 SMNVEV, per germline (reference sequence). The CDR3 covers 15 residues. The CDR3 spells CASSSIAGVTHEQFF. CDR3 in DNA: TGTGCCAGCAGTTCCATAGCGGGAGTAACCCATGAGCAGTTCTTC.

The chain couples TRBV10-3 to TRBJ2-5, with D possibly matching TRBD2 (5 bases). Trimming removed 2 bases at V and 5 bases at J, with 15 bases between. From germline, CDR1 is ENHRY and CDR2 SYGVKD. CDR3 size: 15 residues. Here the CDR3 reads CAISEPSMSGETQYF. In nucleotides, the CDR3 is TGTGCCATCAGTGAGCCTTCAATGTCGGGGGAGACCCAGTACTTC.

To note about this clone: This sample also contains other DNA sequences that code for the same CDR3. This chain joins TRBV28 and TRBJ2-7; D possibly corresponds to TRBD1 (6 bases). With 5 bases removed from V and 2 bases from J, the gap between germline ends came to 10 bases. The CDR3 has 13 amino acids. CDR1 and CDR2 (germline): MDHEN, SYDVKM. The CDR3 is CASSPGQTYEQYF. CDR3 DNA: TGTGCCAGCAGTCCCGGACAGACCTACGAGCAGTACTTC.

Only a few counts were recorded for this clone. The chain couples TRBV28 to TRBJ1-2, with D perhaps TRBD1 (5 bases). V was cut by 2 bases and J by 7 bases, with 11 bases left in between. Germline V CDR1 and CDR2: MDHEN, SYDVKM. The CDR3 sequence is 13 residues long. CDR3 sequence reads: CASSLPQGIGYTF. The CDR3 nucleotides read TGTGCCAGCAGTTTACCTCAGGGTATTGGCTACACCTTC.

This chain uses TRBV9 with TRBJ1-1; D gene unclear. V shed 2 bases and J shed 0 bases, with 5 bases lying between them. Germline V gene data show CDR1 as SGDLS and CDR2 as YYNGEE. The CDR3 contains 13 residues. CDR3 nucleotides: TGTGCCAGCAGCGTCGCCCTGAACACTGAAGCTTTCTTT. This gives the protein CASSVALNTEAFF. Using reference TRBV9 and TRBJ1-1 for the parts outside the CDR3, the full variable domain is DSGVTQTPKHLITATGQRVTLRCSPRSGDLSVYWYQQSLDQGLQFLIQYYNGEERAKGNILERFSAQQFPDLHSELNLSSLELGDSALYFCASSVALNTEAFFGQGTRLTVV.

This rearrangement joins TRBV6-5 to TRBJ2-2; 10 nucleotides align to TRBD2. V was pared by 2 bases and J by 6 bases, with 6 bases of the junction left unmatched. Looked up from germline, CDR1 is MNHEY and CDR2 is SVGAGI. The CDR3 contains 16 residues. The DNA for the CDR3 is TGTGCCAGCAGTTACGAACCAGCGGGAGGGCCCGGGGAGCTGTTTTTT. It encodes CASSYEPAGGPGELFF.

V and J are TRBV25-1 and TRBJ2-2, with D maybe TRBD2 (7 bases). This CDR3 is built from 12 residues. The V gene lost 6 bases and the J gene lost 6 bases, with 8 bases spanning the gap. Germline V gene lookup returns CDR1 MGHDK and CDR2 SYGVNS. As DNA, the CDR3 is TGTGCCAGCAGGGGGGGGCCCGGGGAGCTGTTTTTT. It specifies CASRGGPGELFF.

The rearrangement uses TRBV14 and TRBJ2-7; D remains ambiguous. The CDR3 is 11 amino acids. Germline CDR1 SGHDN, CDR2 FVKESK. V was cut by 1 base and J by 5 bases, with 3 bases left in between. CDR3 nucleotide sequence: TGTGCCAGCAGCCAAGCCCACGAGCAGTACTTC. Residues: CASSQAHEQYF.

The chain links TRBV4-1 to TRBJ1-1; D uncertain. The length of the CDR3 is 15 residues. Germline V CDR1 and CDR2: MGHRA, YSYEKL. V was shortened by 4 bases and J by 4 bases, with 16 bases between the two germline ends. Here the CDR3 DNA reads TGCGCCAGCAGCCCCCCCCATCTGGCGAGCACTGAAGCTTTCTTT. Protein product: CASSPPHLASTEAFF.

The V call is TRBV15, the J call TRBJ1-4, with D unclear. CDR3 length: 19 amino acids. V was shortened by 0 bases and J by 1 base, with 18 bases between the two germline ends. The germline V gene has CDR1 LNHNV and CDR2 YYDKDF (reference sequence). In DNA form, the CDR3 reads TGTGCCACCAGCAGAGATGAGTTGGTGTGGGGTGGAACTAATGAAAAACTGTTTTTT. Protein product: CATSRDELVWGGTNEKLFF.

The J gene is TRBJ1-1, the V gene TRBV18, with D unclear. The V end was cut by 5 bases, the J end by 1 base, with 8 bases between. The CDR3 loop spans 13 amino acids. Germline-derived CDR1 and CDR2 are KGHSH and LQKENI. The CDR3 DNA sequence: TGTGCCAGCTCAACCGGGGAGAACACTGAAGCTTTCTTT. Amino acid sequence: CASSTGENTEAFF.

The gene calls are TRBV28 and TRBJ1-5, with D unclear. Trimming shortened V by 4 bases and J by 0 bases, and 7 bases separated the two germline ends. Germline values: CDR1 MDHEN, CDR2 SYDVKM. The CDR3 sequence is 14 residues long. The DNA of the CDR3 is TGTGCCAGCAGTTCCCACTATAGCAATCAGCCCCAGCATTTT. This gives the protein CASSSHYSNQPQHF.

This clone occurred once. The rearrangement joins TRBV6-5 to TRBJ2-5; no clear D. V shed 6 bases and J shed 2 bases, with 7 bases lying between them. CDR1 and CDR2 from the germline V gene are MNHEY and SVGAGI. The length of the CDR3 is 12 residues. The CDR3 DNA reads TGTGCCAGCAGGTCGTCACAAGAGACCCAGTACTTC. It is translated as CASRSSQETQYF.

The DNA of the CDR3 is TGTGCCAGCAGTGGGAGGTGGGTAGGGGGCGATGGTAGGGCCAAAAACATTCAGTACTTC. Its protein product is CASSGRWVGGDGRAKNIQYF. The chain links TRBV6-1 to TRBJ2-4, with 7 bases fitting TRBD1. V was clipped by 4 bases and J by 1 base; unmatched bases: 19. CDR3 size: 20 residues. In germline, CDR1 is MNHNS, CDR2 SASEGT.

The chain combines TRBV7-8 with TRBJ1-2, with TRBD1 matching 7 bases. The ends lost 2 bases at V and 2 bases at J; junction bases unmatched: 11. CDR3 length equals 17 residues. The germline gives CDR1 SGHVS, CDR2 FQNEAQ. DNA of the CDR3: TGTGCCAGCAGCTTATTGCCCCCGGGACAGCAAAACTATGGCTACACCTTC. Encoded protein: CASSLLPPGQQNYGYTF.

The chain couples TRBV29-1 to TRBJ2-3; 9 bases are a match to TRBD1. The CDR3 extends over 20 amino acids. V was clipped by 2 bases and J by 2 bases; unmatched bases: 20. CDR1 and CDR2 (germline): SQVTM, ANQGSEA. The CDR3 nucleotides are TGCAGCGTTGAACAACGTGGGGGGACAGGGATAAGTCGCCTCACAGATACGCAGTATTTT. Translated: CSVEQRGGTGISRLTDTQYF.

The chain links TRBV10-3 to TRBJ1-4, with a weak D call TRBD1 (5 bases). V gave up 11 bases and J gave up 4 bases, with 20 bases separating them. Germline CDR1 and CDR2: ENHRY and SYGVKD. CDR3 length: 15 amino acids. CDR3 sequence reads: CASSPPGHGNEKLFF. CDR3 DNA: TGTGCCTCTTCGCCCCCAGGGCATGGTAATGAAAAACTGTTTTTT.

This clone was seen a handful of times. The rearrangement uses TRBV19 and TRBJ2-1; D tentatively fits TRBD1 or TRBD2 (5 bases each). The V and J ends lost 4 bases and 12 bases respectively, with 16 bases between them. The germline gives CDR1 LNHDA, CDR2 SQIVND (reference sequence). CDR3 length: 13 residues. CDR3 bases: TGTGCCAGTAGTACAGTCAGGGTCCGGGGGCAGTTCTTC. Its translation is CASSTVRVRGQFF.